This T cell receptor beta chain was sequenced during a study of blood T cell repertoires in COVID-19. The wider study: COVID-19 samples, acute and convalescent, were from the United States, Italy and Spain.

As originally analysed: Estimation of nucleated cell counts relied on the amplification of reference gene primers. Libraries were prepared by immunoSEQ multiplex PCR; TCRdb keeps only in-frame clonotypes and omits some of them. V, J and clone size were drawn from that table, and D and trimming were deduced from the DNA. Among approximately 120,000 clones listed, around three quarters were seen once. Germline CDR1 and CDR2: MDHEN and SYDVKM. V lost 8 bases and J lost 3, with 8 bases in between. This CDR3 is 12 amino acids long. The sequenced material came from peripheral blood. The clonotype originates from a human donor in a cohort sampled during active COVID-19. V and J are TRBV28 and TRBJ2-1; D uncertain. CDR3 loop: CASFDNYNEQFF. For the CDR3, the DNA is TGTGCCAGCTTTGACAACTACAATGAGCAGTTCTTC. Together with reference TRBV28 and TRBJ2-1, the CDR3 gives the full variable domain: DVKVTQSSRYLVKRTGEKVFLECVQDMDHENMFWYRQDPGLGLRLIYFSYDVKMKEKGDIPEGYSVSREKKERFSLILESASTNQTSMYLCASFDNYNEQFFGPGTRLTVL.